The T cell receptor (beta chain) described here comes from a study of metastatic and nonmetastatic thyroid tumors. Prior to thyroid surgery, none of the patients had received any treatment. Source study methods: Built for papillary thyroid cancer, a distant-metastasis classifier drew on CDR3 differences across clinicopathological groups. TCRdb re-called the PCR reads with MiXCR. The V and J calls were determined by TCRdb, not by the authors. The sample holds about 92,000 clones, 15% seen once. Germline loops: CDR1 DFQATT, CDR2 SNEGSKA (reference sequence). The CDR3 is 15 residues long. With 5 bases clipped from V and 2 bases from J, the junction kept 6 bases outside the gene matches.

The TCR originated in a female donor with papillary thyroid cancer or a benign thyroid nodule (not recorded which). Some clones in this sample may be carry-over from other donors' samples. The gene calls are TRBV20-1 and TRBJ1-5, with TRBD1 matching 10 bases. The specimen sequenced was blood. In nucleotides, the CDR3 is TGCAGTGCTGAGACCGGACAGGGGGGCAATCAGCCCCAGCATTTT. Translated, it gives CSAETGQGGNQPQHF.